This T cell receptor beta chain comes out of a study of T cell responses to AZD1222 COVID-19 vaccine (dated by TCRdb to 2020 to 2022). Looking at the study overall: A total of 230 to 250 trial participants underwent TCR sequencing, of whom 207 received two doses of AZD1222 and about 25 received two doses of the MenACWY control vaccine. Trial participants were enrolled by age into subgroups of 18-55, 56-69 and 70-plus years, and about 150, 27 and 61 TCR-sequenced participants, respectively, were included in these subgroups. The full study reports these points: Only five to seven AZD1222 recipients were SARS-CoV-2 seropositive at baseline, limiting conclusions about previously exposed vaccinees. A significant rise in spike-specific TCR breadth and depth was observed after two AZD1222 doses relative to day 0 and relative to MenACWY recipients. Most participants were white British and females outnumbered males, and the authors suggested that clonal diversity may have been underestimated. Because no day 14 peak-response samples were available, repertoires were characterized only after the peak T cell response. The vaccine-associated CD4 TCRs covered the entire spike protein, and the dominant responses fell in regions 160-218 and 743-854. Nearly half of unique spike-specific TCRs reportedly recognized epitopes outside regions mutated in the B.1.351 and B.1.1.7 variants. The 56-69-year group was small, and its depth increase did not reach significance, likely because of low power.

Explained via the paper, the time point label denotes: about 28 days (+/-7) after the second vaccine dose. Because spike-specific TCR depth and breadth did not differ between the two schedules, AZD1222 recipients who got a second dose at roughly 4 weeks were pooled with those who got a second dose at roughly 12 weeks. Vaccinee samples were obtained from the UK trials COV001 and COV002, which included a single-blind randomized controlled phase 2/3 trial of AZD1222 (ChAdOx1 nCoV-19) in healthy adults. For TCRbeta chain sequencing, PBMC samples were collected from trial participants at day 0 and at day 28 after the second dose. The CDR3 regions of human TCRbeta chains were analyzed by immunosequencing. The authors processed their data as follows. Repertoire TCRs were matched against a reference library of SARS-CoV-2-specific TCRs generated with the MIRA antigen-specificity platform. Breadth meant the fraction of unique TCRs that were SARS-CoV-2-associated, whereas depth meant the fraction of total T cells that were SARS-CoV-2-associated. Each spike-specific TCR was assigned to its reactive spike region and to a CD4 or CD8 class using the MIRA data. Log10-transformed breadth and depth values were compared by one-way ANOVA with Sidak's multiple comparisons tests. TCRdb provides this immuneACCESS table in a form limited to in-frame rearrangements. Some clones are lacking; in checked studies, under half of them reflect an unresolved V gene, and why the rest are absent is not known. The D gene and trimming were derived from the DNA, and the V and J assignments and clone size from that table. The sample yields about 160,000 clones; approximately 92% were counted once. Clones ranked in the top ten supply around 2.9% of the sample.

Including cysteine and phenylalanine, the CDR3 has 14 amino acids. CDR3 DNA only is kept here, 42 bases in frame from base 1. V and J are trimmed by 7 bases and 4 bases, and the gene matches miss 7 bases of the junction. The germline V gene gives CDR1 as LGHNT and CDR2 as FRNRAP. This clone was observed once. Its antigen has not been determined. No base-level quality is on record; no much larger clone is a single base apart. The sequenced sample was peripheral blood, obtained 28 days after the second AZD1222 dose. In this chain, TRBV12-5 is recombined with TRBJ1-5, with 7 central nucleotides matching TRBD1. This receptor was taken from an adult who received the AZD1222 COVID-19 vaccine. The sequenced DNA is TGTGCTAGTGTCATGCAGGGGGGGAATCAGCCCCAGCATTTT. This yields the protein CASVMQGGNQPQHF.